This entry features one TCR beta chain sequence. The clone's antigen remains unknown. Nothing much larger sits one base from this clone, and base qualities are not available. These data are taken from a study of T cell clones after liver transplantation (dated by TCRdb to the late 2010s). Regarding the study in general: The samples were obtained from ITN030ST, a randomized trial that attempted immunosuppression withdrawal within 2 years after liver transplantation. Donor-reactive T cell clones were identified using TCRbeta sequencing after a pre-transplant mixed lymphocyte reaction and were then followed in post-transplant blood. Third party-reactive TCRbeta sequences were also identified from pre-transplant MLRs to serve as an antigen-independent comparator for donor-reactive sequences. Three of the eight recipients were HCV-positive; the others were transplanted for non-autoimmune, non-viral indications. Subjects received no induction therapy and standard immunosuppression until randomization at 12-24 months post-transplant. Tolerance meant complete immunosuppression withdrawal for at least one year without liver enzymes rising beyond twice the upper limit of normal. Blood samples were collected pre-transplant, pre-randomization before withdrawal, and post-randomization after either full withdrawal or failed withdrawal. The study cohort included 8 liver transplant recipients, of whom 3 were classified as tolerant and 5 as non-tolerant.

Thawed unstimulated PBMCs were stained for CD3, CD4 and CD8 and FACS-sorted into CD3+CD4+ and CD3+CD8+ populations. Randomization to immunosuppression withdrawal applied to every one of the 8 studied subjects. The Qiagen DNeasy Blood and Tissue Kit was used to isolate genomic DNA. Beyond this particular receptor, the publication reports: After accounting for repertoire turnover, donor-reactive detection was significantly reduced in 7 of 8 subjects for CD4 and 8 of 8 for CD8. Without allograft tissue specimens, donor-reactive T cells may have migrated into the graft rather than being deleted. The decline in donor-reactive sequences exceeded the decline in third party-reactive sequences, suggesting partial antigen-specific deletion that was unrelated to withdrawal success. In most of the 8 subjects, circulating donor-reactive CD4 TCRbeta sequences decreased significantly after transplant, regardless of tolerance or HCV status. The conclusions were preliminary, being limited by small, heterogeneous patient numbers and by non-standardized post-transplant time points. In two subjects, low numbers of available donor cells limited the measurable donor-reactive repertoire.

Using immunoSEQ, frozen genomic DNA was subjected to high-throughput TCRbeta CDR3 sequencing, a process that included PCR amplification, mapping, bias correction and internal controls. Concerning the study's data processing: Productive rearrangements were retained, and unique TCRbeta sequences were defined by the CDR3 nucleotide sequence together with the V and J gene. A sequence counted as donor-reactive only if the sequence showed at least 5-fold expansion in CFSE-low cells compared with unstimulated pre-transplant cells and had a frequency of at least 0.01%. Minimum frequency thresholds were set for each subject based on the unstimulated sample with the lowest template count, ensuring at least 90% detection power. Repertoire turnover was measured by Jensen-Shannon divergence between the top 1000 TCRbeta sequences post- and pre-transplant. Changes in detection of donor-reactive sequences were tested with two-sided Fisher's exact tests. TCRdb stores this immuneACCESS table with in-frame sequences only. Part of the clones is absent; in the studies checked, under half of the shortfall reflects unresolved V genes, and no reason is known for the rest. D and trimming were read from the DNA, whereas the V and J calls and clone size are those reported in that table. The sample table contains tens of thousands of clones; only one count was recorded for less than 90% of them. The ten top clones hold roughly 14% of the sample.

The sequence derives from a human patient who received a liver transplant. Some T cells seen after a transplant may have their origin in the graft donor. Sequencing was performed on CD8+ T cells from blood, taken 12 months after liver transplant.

The sequence in DNA is TGTGCCAGCAGTTTATGGAGAGAGGAGTACAATGAGCAGTTCTTC. Translated, this gives CASSLWREEYNEQFF. The receptor chain draws on TRBV28 and TRBJ2-1; no D gene is confidently identified. From its cysteine to its phenylalanine, the CDR3 spans 15 amino acids. CDR3 DNA only is kept here, 45 bases in frame from base 1. CDR1 MDHEN and CDR2 SYDVKM were looked up in the germline V gene. At the junction V is shortened by 0 bases and J by 4 bases, with 10 bases in between.